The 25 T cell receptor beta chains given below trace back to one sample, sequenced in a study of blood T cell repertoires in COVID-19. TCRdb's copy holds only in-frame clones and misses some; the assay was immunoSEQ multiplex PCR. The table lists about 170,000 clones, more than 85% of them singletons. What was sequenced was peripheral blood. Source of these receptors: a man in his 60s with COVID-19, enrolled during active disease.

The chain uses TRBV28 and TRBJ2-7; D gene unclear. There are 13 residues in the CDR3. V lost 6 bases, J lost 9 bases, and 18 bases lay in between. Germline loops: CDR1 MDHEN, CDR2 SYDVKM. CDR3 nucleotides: TGTGCCAGCAGCCAACCCCCCAGTTTCGCGCAGTACTTC. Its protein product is CASSQPPSFAQYF.

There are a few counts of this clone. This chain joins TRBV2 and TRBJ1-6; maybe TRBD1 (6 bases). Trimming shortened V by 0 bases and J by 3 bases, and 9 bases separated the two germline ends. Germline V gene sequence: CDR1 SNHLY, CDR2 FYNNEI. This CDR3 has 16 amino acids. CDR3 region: CASSEASGHYNSPLHF. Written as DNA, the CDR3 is TGTGCCAGCAGTGAAGCGTCGGGACACTATAATTCACCCCTCCACTTT. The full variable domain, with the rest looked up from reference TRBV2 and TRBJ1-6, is EPEVTQTPSHQVTQMGQEVILRCVPISNHLYFYWYRQILGQKVEFLVSFYNNEISEKSEIFDDQFSVERPDGSNFTLKIRSTKLEDSAMYFCASSEASGHYNSPLHFGNGTRLTVT.

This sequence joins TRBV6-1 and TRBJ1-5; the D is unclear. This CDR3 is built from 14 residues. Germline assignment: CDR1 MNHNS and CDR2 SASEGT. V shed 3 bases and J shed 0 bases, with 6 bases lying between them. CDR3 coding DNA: TGTGCCAGCAGTGACCCCTCTAGCAATCAGCCCCAGCATTTT. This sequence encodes CASSDPSSNQPQHF.

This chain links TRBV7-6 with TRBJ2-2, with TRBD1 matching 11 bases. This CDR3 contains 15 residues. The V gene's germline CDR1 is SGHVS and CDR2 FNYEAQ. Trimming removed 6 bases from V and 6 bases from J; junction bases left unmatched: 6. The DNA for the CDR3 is TGTGCCAGCAGTCCAAGGACAGGGGGCGCCGGGGAGCTGTTTTTT. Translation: CASSPRTGGAGELFF.

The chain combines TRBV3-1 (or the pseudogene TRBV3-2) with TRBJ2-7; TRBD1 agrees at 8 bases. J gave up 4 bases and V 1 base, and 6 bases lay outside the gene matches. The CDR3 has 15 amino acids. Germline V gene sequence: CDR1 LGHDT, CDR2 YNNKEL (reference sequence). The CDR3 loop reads CASSQVPDRAYEQYF. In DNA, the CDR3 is TGTGCCAGCAGCCAAGTACCGGACAGGGCATACGAGCAGTACTTC.

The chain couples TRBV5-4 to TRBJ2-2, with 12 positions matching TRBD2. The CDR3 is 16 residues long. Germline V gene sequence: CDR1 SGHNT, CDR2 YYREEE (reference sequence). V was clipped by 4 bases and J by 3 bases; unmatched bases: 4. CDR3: CASSHRLAGDTGELFF. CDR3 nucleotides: TGTGCCAGCAGCCATAGACTAGCGGGAGACACCGGGGAGCTGTTTTTT.

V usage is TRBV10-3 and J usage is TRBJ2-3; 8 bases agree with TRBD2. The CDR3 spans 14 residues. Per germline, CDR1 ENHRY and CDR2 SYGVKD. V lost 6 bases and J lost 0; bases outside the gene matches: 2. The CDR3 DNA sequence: TGTGCCATCAGGGGACTAGGGAGCACAGATACGCAGTATTTT. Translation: CAIRGLGSTDTQYF.

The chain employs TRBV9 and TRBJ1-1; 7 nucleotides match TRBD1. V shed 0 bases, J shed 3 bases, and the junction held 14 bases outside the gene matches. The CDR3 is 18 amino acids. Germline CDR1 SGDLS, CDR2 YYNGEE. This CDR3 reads CASSVERDRRGKDTEAFF. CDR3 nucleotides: TGTGCCAGCAGCGTAGAGAGGGACAGAAGGGGGAAAGACACTGAAGCTTTCTTT. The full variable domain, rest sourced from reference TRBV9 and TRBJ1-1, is DSGVTQTPKHLITATGQRVTLRCSPRSGDLSVYWYQQSLDQGLQFLIQYYNGEERAKGNILERFSAQQFPDLHSELNLSSLELGDSALYFCASSVERDRRGKDTEAFFGQGTRLTVV.

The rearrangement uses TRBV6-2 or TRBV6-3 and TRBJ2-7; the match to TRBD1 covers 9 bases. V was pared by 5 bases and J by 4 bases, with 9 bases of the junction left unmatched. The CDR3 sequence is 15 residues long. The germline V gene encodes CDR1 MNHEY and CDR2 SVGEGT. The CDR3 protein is CASSDPGQGHYEQYF. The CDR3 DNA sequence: TGTGCCAGCAGTGATCCGGGACAGGGTCATTACGAGCAGTACTTC.

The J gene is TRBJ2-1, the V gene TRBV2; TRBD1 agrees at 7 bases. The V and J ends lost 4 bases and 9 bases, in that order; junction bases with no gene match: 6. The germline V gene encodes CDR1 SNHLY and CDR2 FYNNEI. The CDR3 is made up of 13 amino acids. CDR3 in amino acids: CASSADRFSEQFF. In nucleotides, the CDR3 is TGTGCCAGCAGTGCGGACAGGTTTTCTGAGCAGTTCTTC.

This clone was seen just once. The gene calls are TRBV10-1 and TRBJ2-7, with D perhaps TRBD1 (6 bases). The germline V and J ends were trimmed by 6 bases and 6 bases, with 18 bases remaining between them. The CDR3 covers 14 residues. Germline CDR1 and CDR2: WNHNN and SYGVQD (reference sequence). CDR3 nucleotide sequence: TGCGCCAGCAGGCCTCGTACAGGGCCGACCGAGCAGTACTTC. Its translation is CASRPRTGPTEQYF.

CDR3: CASSWGTPYSNQPQHF. In DNA, the CDR3 is TGCGCCAGCAGCTGGGGGACACCTTATAGCAATCAGCCCCAGCATTTT. The chain combines TRBV5-1 with TRBJ1-5; tentative D call: TRBD1 (6 bases). CDR3 length equals 16 residues. V lost 3 bases and J 0 bases, leaving 13 bases between the germline ends. Germline values: CDR1 SGHRS, CDR2 YFSETQ.

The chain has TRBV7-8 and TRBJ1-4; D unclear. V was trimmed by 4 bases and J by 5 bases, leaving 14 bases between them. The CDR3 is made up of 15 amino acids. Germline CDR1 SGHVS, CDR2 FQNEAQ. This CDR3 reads CASSSDFAQNEKLFF. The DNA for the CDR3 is TGTGCCAGCAGCTCAGACTTTGCGCAGAATGAAAAACTGTTTTTT.

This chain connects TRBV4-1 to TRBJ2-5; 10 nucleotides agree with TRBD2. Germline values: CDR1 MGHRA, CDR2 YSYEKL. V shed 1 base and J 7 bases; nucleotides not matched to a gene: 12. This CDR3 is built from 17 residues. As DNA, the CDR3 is TGCGCCAGCAGCCAAGCTAGTAGCGGGGGGACCACCAGGACCCAGTACTTC. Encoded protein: CASSQASSGGTTRTQYF.

The CDR3 DNA reads as TGTGCCAGCTCACCGCAACGGGGAGCGGGAGGCCGATACGAGCAGTACTTC. Translation gives CASSPQRGAGGRYEQYF. This chain links TRBV18 with TRBJ2-7; 9 bases line up with TRBD2. V shed 3 bases, J shed 4 bases, and the junction held 13 bases outside the gene matches. The CDR3 length is 17 residues. Germline values: CDR1 KGHSH, CDR2 LQKENI.

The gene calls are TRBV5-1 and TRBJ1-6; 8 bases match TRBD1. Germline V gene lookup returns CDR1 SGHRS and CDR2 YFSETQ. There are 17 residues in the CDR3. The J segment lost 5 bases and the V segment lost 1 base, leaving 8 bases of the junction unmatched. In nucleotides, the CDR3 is TGCGCCAGCAGCTTGAGACAGGGGCGCTTCGATAATTCACCCCTCCACTTT. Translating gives CASSLRQGRFDNSPLHF.

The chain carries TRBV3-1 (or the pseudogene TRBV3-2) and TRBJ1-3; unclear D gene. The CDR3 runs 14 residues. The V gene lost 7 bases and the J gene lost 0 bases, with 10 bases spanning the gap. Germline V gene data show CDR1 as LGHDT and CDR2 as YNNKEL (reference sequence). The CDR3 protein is CASTAAGSGNTIYF. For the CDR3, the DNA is TGTGCCAGCACGGCAGCAGGCTCTGGAAACACCATATATTTT.

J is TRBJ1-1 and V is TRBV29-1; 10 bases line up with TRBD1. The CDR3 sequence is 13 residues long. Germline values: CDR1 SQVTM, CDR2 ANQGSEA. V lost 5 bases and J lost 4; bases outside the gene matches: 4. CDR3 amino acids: CSVRDRGGTEAFF. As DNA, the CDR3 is TGCAGCGTTAGGGACAGGGGCGGCACTGAAGCTTTCTTT.

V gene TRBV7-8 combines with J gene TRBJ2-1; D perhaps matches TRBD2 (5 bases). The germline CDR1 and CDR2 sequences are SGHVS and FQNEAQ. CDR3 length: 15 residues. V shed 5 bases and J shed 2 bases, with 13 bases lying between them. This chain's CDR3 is CASSVTTGTYNEQFF. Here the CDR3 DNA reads TGTGCCAGCAGCGTTACGACCGGGACCTACAATGAGCAGTTCTTC.

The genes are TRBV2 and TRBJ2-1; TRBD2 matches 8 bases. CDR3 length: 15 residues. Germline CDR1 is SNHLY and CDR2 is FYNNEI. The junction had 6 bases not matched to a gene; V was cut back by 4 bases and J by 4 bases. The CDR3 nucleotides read TGTGCCAGCAGTGTCGGGCGGGGGGCATACAATGAGCAGTTCTTC. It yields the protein CASSVGRGAYNEQFF.

Here the CDR3 reads CASSKPGQGGSYTF. CDR3 coding DNA: TGTGCCAGCAGTAAACCGGGACAGGGTGGGAGCTACACCTTC. This rearrangement joins TRBV27 to TRBJ1-2; 9 bases match TRBD1. The junction had 10 bases not matched to a gene; V was cut back by 5 bases and J by 9 bases. The V gene's germline CDR1 is MNHEY and CDR2 SMNVEV (reference sequence). This CDR3 contains 14 residues.

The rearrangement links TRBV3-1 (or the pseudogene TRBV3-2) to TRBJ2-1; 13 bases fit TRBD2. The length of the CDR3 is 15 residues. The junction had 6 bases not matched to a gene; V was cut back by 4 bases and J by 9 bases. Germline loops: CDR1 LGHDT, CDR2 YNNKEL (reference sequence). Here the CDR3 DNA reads TGTGCCAGCAGCCGACTAGCGGGAGGCACGGGTGAGCAGTTCTTC. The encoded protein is CASSRLAGGTGEQFF.

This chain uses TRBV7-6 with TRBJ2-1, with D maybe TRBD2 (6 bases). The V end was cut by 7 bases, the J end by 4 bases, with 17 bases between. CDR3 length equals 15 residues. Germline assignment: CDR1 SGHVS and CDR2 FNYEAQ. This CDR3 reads CASTPVFGGYNEQFF. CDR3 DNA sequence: TGTGCCAGCACTCCCGTATTTGGGGGGTACAATGAGCAGTTCTTC.

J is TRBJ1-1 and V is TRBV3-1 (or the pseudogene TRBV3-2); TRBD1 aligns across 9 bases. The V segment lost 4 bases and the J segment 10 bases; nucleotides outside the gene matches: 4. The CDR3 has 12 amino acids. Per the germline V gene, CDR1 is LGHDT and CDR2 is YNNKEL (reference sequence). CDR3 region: CASSRGQGRAFF. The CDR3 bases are TGTGCCAGCAGCCGCGGACAGGGGAGAGCTTTCTTT.

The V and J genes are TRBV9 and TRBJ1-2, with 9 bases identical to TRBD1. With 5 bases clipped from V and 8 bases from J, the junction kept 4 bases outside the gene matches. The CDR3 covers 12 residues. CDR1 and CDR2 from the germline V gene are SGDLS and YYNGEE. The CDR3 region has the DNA TGTGCCAGCAGACAGGGGGCGCTCGGCTACACCTTC. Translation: CASRQGALGYTF.